This TCR beta chain was documented in a study of OX40 agonist ivuxolimab in advanced cancers. About the study: The drug used for patients, ivuxolimab, was an agonistic anti-OX40 (CD134) antibody.

V was pared by 0 bases and J by 5 bases, with 6 bases of the junction left unmatched. Germline CDR1 GTSNPN, CDR2 SVGIG (reference sequence). The CDR3 covers 14 residues. This clone was observed a few times. Method: immunoSEQ multiplex PCR; TCRdb's copy keeps in-frame clones and lacks some. In the table there are around 40,000 clones, approximately 85% of which are singletons. Patients were ruled out by autoimmune disease history or systemic immunosuppression. Patients had blood sampled at baseline and again on cycle 4 day 1 and cycle 7 day 1. The clonotype comes from an adult with an advanced solid tumor such as melanoma, head and neck, liver or kidney cancer. The chain couples TRBV30 to TRBJ1-1; 7 bases fit TRBD1. Sequencing used CD4+ or CD8+ T cells sorted from blood, obtained in a trial of the OX40 agonist ivuxolimab. The chain's CDR3 is CAWSVKGARTEAFF. The CDR3 DNA is TGTGCCTGGAGTGTCAAGGGGGCAAGAACTGAAGCTTTCTTT.